Here is one T cell receptor (beta chain) with its context. TCRdb recomputed calls from the 5' RACE reads with MiXCR, one row per CDR3 protein. The data hold hundreds of thousands of distinct CDR3 sequences, with 15% to 20% observed a single time. This entry belongs to a study of identical twins. With 8 bases clipped from V and 1 base from J, the junction kept 2 bases outside the gene matches. Per the germline V gene, CDR1 is MNHEY and CDR2 is SVGEGT. The length of the CDR3 is 14 residues. The data were also submitted as part of a second study, on T cells expressing NK-cell markers.

The receptor comes from a woman younger than 35 in good health. The chain employs TRBV6-2 or TRBV6-3 and TRBJ2-2, with 9 bases that match TRBD2. The sequenced sample was PBMCs. The CDR3 sequence is CASGLARNTGELFF. The CDR3 DNA is TGTGCCAGCGGACTAGCGAGGAACACCGGGGAGCTGTTTTTT.